These 31 T cell receptor beta chains were all obtained from the same sample, sequenced in a study of blood T cell repertoires in COVID-19. Profiled with immunoSEQ multiplex PCR; TCRdb holds only in-frame clones, not every one. This sample has about 190,000 clones; approximately 86% occur once, and the top ten carry approximately 4.7%. Sequencing was done on a sample of PBMCs or T cells enriched from blood (not recorded which). The source of these receptors is a woman aged 55-69 years with acute COVID-19.

J is TRBJ2-7 and V is TRBV4-1, with TRBD1 matching 9 bases. CDR1 MGHRA and CDR2 YSYEKL come from the germline V gene. The CDR3 contains 15 residues. Trimming removed 3 bases from V and 3 bases from J; junction bases left unmatched: 6. The CDR3 DNA reads TGCGCCAGCAGCCATACCGGGACAGGGAACTACGAGCAGTACTTC. Residues: CASSHTGTGNYEQYF.

The chain recombines TRBV14 with TRBJ2-3; unclear D gene. Germline V gene sequence: CDR1 SGHDN, CDR2 FVKESK. Trimming removed 0 bases at V and 4 bases at J, with 11 bases between. The CDR3 has 15 residues. CDR3 nucleotides: TGTGCCAGCAGCCAAGATCTTTTATTTCCAGATACGCAGTATTTT. Encoded protein: CASSQDLLFPDTQYF.

The chain couples TRBV18 to TRBJ2-5; 8 bases are shared with TRBD2. This CDR3 is built from 15 residues. The germline gives CDR1 KGHSH, CDR2 LQKENI. Germline trimming cut 3 bases from V and 2 bases from J; bases unmatched to any gene: 5. DNA of the CDR3: TGTGCCAGCTCACCTTTCACTAGCGGACAAGAGACCCAGTACTTC. Protein sequence: CASSPFTSGQETQYF.

This chain links TRBV5-8 with TRBJ2-4; D gene ambiguous. Germline lookup yields CDR1 SGHTS and CDR2 YDEGEE. This CDR3 has 18 residues. The germline V and J ends were trimmed by 0 bases and 4 bases, with 20 bases remaining between them. Here the CDR3 reads CASSLVGRRHLLKNIQYF. The CDR3 nucleotides are TGTGCCAGCAGCTTGGTTGGTCGCAGGCACCTACTTAAAAACATTCAGTACTTC.

The chain employs TRBV5-1 and TRBJ2-1; 10 bases match TRBD1. Per germline, CDR1 SGHRS and CDR2 YFSETQ. After removal of 7 bases from V and 8 bases from J, the junction contained 12 bases not matched to a gene. There are 15 residues in the CDR3. The CDR3 loop reads CASLVGGQGSDEQFF. The CDR3, as DNA: TGCGCCAGCCTCGTGGGGGGACAGGGGAGCGATGAGCAGTTCTTC.

The chain employs TRBV19 and TRBJ1-3; D perhaps matches TRBD1 (6 bases). The germline V gene encodes CDR1 LNHDA and CDR2 SQIVND (reference sequence). This CDR3 has 16 amino acids. Trimming pared 4 bases from V and 1 base from J, leaving 14 bases between. The CDR3 sequence: CASSTQGTISGNTIYF. The CDR3 nucleotides read TGTGCCAGTAGTACCCAGGGGACTATATCTGGAAACACCATATATTTT. Looking up the rest from reference TRBV19 and TRBJ1-3 gives the full variable domain: DGGITQSPKYLFRKEGQNVTLSCEQNLNHDAMYWYRQDPGQGLRLIYYSQIVNDFQKGDIAEGYSVSREKKESFPLTVTSAQKNPTAFYLCASSTQGTISGNTIYFGEGSWLTVV.

This clone occurred a few times. The CDR3 spells CASSYSVEKLFF. As DNA, the CDR3 is TGTGCCAGCAGTTACTCCGTCGAAAAACTGTTTTTT. The chain uses TRBV6-6 and TRBJ1-4; D is unclear. CDR3 size: 12 residues. Per germline, CDR1 MNHNY and CDR2 SVGAGI (reference sequence). Trimming left V 0 bases short and J 8 bases short, with 4 bases between.

This sequence joins TRBV27 and TRBJ1-1; TRBD1 matches 7 bases. Germline CDR1 MNHEY, CDR2 SMNVEV (reference sequence). J gave up 5 bases and V 6 bases, and 12 bases lay outside the gene matches. The CDR3 is 15 residues long. CDR3 nucleotide sequence: TGTGCCAGCAGCTCCTTCGACAGGGTGGGTACTGAAGCTTTCTTT. Protein sequence: CASSSFDRVGTEAFF.

This chain connects TRBV28 to TRBJ1-5; D is possibly TRBD1 (6 bases). The CDR3 is made up of 14 amino acids. Trimming took 5 bases from V and 4 from J, leaving 12 bases between them. Germline V lookup: CDR1 MDHEN, CDR2 SYDVKM. CDR3: CASSNTGSNQPQHF. CDR3 bases: TGTGCCAGCAGTAATACAGGGAGTAATCAGCCCCAGCATTTT. The whole variable domain, remainder taken from reference TRBV28 and TRBJ1-5, is DVKVTQSSRYLVKRTGEKVFLECVQDMDHENMFWYRQDPGLGLRLIYFSYDVKMKEKGDIPEGYSVSREKKERFSLILESASTNQTSMYLCASSNTGSNQPQHFGDGTRLSIL.

The V and J genes are TRBV2 and TRBJ1-1; weak D call: TRBD1 (5 bases). There are 14 residues in the CDR3. In germline, CDR1 is SNHLY, CDR2 FYNNEI. Trimming took 8 bases from V and 2 from J, leaving 15 bases between them. Here the CDR3 DNA reads TGTGCCAGCGAGTGGGGGGTAAGAAACACTGAAGCTTTCTTT. Encoded protein: CASEWGVRNTEAFF.

This chain connects TRBV10-2 to TRBJ2-7; 8 bases match TRBD1. The CDR3 runs to 14 residues. The junction had 7 bases not matched to a gene; V was cut back by 3 bases and J by 6 bases. CDR1 is WSHSY, CDR2 SAAADI, per germline. CDR3 loop: CASSESVGTGEQYV. For the CDR3, the DNA is TGCGCCAGCAGTGAAAGTGTGGGGACAGGCGAGCAGTACGTC.

The chain links TRBV3-1 (or the pseudogene TRBV3-2) to TRBJ1-1; D not resolved. From germline, CDR1 is LGHDT and CDR2 YNNKEL (reference sequence). V lost 1 base to trimming and J lost 6 bases, with 6 bases between them. There are 12 residues in the CDR3. In DNA form, the CDR3 reads TGTGCCAGCAGCCAAGCGTTTTCTGAAGCTTTCTTT. It yields the protein CASSQAFSEAFF.

This clone has only one observation. The chain combines TRBV7-2 with TRBJ2-1; 11 bases match TRBD2. V trimming: 3 bases; J trimming: 9 bases; junction bases outside the gene matches: 13. There are 17 residues in the CDR3. Germline V gives CDR1 SGHTA, CDR2 FQGNSA. The DNA of the CDR3 is TGTGCCAGCAGCTTGATACTAGCGGGAGCTGGCGCTAGTGAGCAGTTCTTC. Translation: CASSLILAGAGASEQFF. The variable domain in full, completed from reference TRBV7-2 and TRBJ2-1, reads GAGVSQSPSNKVTEKGKDVELRCDPISGHTALYWYRQSLGQGLEFLIYFQGNSAPDKSGLPSDRFSAERTGGSVSTLTIQRTQQEDSAVYLCASSLILAGAGASEQFFGPGTRLTVL.

The CDR3 coding sequence is TGTGCCAGTAGTTCAGGGGCCGCCATATTCTTTGGCTACACCTTC. Encoded protein: CASSSGAAIFFGYTF. This chain links TRBV19 with TRBJ1-2; D may be TRBD1 (6 bases). CDR1 and CDR2 (germline): LNHDA, SQIVND (reference sequence). This CDR3 is built from 15 residues. V was shortened by 5 bases and J by 7 bases, with 20 bases between the two germline ends. Drawing the rest from reference TRBV19 and TRBJ1-2, the complete variable domain is DGGITQSPKYLFRKEGQNVTLSCEQNLNHDAMYWYRQDPGQGLRLIYYSQIVNDFQKGDIAEGYSVSREKKESFPLTVTSAQKNPTAFYLCASSSGAAIFFGYTFGSGTRLTVV.

CDR3 nucleotide sequence: TGCGCCAGCAGCTTGATGCAGCGGGGCACCGGGGAGCTGTTTTTT. Encoded protein: CASSLMQRGTGELFF. The rearrangement uses TRBV5-1 and TRBJ2-2; TRBD2 agrees at 7 bases. J was trimmed by 4 bases and V by 1 base; bases with no gene match: 4. The CDR3 is 15 amino acids. Germline CDR1 reads SGHRS; CDR2 reads YFSETQ.

This sequence joins TRBV6-5 and TRBJ2-1; unclear D gene. CDR3 length equals 15 residues. The germline CDR1 and CDR2 sequences are MNHEY and SVGAGI. The ends were cut back, 7 bases at V and 9 bases at J, with 22 bases in the middle. The CDR3 nucleotides read TGTGCCAGCACCCGGCGGAATTTGGGTGTTGGTGAGCAGTTCTTC. As protein: CASTRRNLGVGEQFF.

J is TRBJ1-2 and V is TRBV5-1; D ambiguous. V was cut by 0 bases and J by 7 bases, with 10 bases left in between. This CDR3 spans 13 amino acids. The germline V gene encodes CDR1 SGHRS and CDR2 YFSETQ. The CDR3 sequence: CASSLVLESGYTF. CDR3 bases: TGCGCCAGCAGCTTGGTTTTGGAGAGTGGCTACACCTTC.

This sequence joins TRBV27 and TRBJ1-1; D possibly corresponds to TRBD1 (5 bases). V shed 4 bases and J shed 0 bases, with 9 bases lying between them. CDR3 length equals 14 residues. Germline V CDR1 and CDR2: MNHEY, SMNVEV (reference sequence). CDR3 DNA sequence: TGTGCCAGCAGTTGGACACCCTTGAACACTGAAGCTTTCTTT. Translated: CASSWTPLNTEAFF.

The rearrangement links TRBV19 to TRBJ2-7; 8 bases fit TRBD2. The CDR3 runs 15 residues. The junction had 13 bases not matched to a gene; V was cut back by 6 bases and J by 6 bases. The germline gives CDR1 LNHDA, CDR2 SQIVND (reference sequence). CDR3 region: CASSIPGGASTEQYF. The CDR3 DNA reads as TGTGCCAGTAGCATCCCGGGGGGGGCTTCGACCGAGCAGTACTTC. The full variable domain, rest sourced from reference TRBV19 and TRBJ2-7, is DGGITQSPKYLFRKEGQNVTLSCEQNLNHDAMYWYRQDPGQGLRLIYYSQIVNDFQKGDIAEGYSVSREKKESFPLTVTSAQKNPTAFYLCASSIPGGASTEQYFGPGTRLTVT.

Only a few counts were recorded for this clone. The genes are TRBV5-1 and TRBJ2-1; TRBD2 aligns across 8 bases. CDR3 length equals 15 residues. Germline values: CDR1 SGHRS, CDR2 YFSETQ. J lost 7 bases, V lost 5 bases, and 11 bases had no gene match. The DNA of the CDR3 is TGCGCCAGCAGGGATAGCGGGGCCTTTCGGAATGAGCAGTTCTTC. Translation: CASRDSGAFRNEQFF. The entire variable domain, with the rest obtained from reference TRBV5-1 and TRBJ2-1, is as follows: KAGVTQTPRYLIKTRGQQVTLSCSPISGHRSVSWYQQTPGQGLQFLFEYFSETQRNKGNFPGRFSGRQFSNSRSEMNVSTLELGDSALYLCASRDSGAFRNEQFFGPGTRLTVL.

This clone was observed a handful of times. The chain employs TRBV12-3 or TRBV12-4 and TRBJ2-3; 9 bases match TRBD1. This CDR3 region has 12 residues. The trim removed 4 bases at V and 9 bases at J, leaving 2 bases unmatched. CDR3 in amino acids: CASSSDRGTQYF. CDR3 sequence (DNA): TGTGCCAGCAGTTCAGACAGGGGGACGCAGTATTTT.

This chain links TRBV19 with TRBJ1-4; D not certain. Germline CDR1 reads LNHDA; CDR2 reads SQIVND (reference sequence). The V gene lost 3 bases and the J gene lost 7 bases, with 15 bases spanning the gap. This CDR3 comprises 15 residues. The CDR3 DNA sequence: TGTGCCAGTAGTATTCGGAGGGAGGTTGGTGAAAAACTGTTTTTT. Translation: CASSIRREVGEKLFF.

The chain combines TRBV2 with TRBJ2-1, with 12 bases fitting TRBD2. The V gene's germline CDR1 is SNHLY and CDR2 FYNNEI. This CDR3 contains 14 residues. V dropped 7 bases and J dropped 7; count of bases not matched to a gene: 5. The CDR3 region has the DNA TGTGCCAGCATTGGACTAGCGGGGTGGAATGAGCAGTTCTTC. It specifies CASIGLAGWNEQFF. Filled out from reference TRBV2 and TRBJ2-1, the complete variable domain reads EPEVTQTPSHQVTQMGQEVILRCVPISNHLYFYWYRQILGQKVEFLVSFYNNEISEKSEIFDDQFSVERPDGSNFTLKIRSTKLEDSAMYFCASIGLAGWNEQFFGPGTRLTVL.

The chain combines TRBV2 with TRBJ1-6; D is uncertain. From germline, CDR1 is SNHLY and CDR2 FYNNEI. The CDR3 extends over 13 amino acids. The V end was cut by 6 bases, the J end by 7 bases, with 10 bases between. The CDR3 DNA follows: TGTGCCAGCAGAAACAGCCACAATTCACCCCTCCACTTT. As protein: CASRNSHNSPLHF.

The CDR3 spells CASSTHRGHAGNEQFF. The CDR3 DNA reads as TGTGCCAGCAGCACCCACAGGGGACACGCTGGCAATGAGCAGTTCTTC. This rearrangement joins TRBV9 to TRBJ2-1; 7 positions match TRBD1. The CDR3 runs 16 residues. J gave up 6 bases and V 4 bases, and 13 bases lay outside the gene matches. Per germline, CDR1 SGDLS and CDR2 YYNGEE.

This clone showed up just a few times. V usage is TRBV27 and J usage is TRBJ2-5; 14 nucleotides agree with TRBD2. The CDR3 covers 16 residues. Trimming took 5 bases from V and 5 from J; bases not matched to a gene: 7. Looked up from germline, CDR1 is MNHEY and CDR2 is SMNVEV (reference sequence). DNA of the CDR3: TGTGCCAGCAGTACACGAAGGACTAGCGGGAGGGAGACCCAGTACTTC. Protein product: CASSTRRTSGRETQYF.

This clone was seen more than once but under ten times. The CDR3 sequence is CASSQDWGDRVMELFF. CDR3 DNA: TGCGCCAGCAGCCAAGATTGGGGGGACAGGGTAATGGAACTGTTTTTT. This chain joins TRBV4-3 and TRBJ2-2, with 9 bases matching TRBD1. CDR3 length equals 16 residues. V was clipped by 0 bases and J by 14 bases; unmatched bases: 13. Germline CDR1 and CDR2: LGHNA and YSLEER.

A few counts support this clone. The V gene is TRBV5-5, the J gene TRBJ1-4, with a tentative D call TRBD1 (5 bases). The CDR3 consists of 14 residues. Trimming removed 2 bases from V and 8 bases from J, with 13 bases in between. Germline CDR1 SGHKS, CDR2 YYEKEE (reference sequence). This chain's CDR3 is CASSLGQGREKLFF. The DNA for the CDR3 is TGTGCCAGCAGCTTAGGGCAGGGAAGAGAAAAACTGTTTTTT. The complete variable domain, with remaining parts taken from reference TRBV5-5 and TRBJ1-4, reads DAGVTQSPTHLIKTRGQQVTLRCSPISGHKSVSWYQQVLGQGPQFIFQYYEKEERGRGNFPDRFSARQFPNYSSELNVNALLLGDSALYLCASSLGQGREKLFFGSGTQLSVL.

The chain joins TRBV18 to TRBJ2-4; D is undetermined. CDR3 size: 16 residues. The germline V and J ends were trimmed by 3 bases and 0 bases, with 12 bases remaining between them. CDR1 is KGHSH and CDR2 is LQKENI in the germline V gene. CDR3 nucleotide sequence: TGTGCCAGCTCACCTGAGAGAGAAATAGCCAAAAACATTCAGTACTTC. This gives the protein CASSPEREIAKNIQYF. Together with reference TRBV18 and TRBJ2-4, the CDR3 gives the full variable domain: NAGVMQNPRHLVRRRGQEARLRCSPMKGHSHVYWYRQLPEEGLKFMVYLQKENIIDESGMPKERFSAEFPKEGPSILRIQQVVRGDSAAYFCASSPEREIAKNIQYFGAGTRLSVL.

The CDR3 coding sequence is TGTGCCAGCTCAAGGGACAGCTCACGCACTGAAGCTTTCTTT. Its protein product is CASSRDSSRTEAFF. The chain is built from TRBV18 and TRBJ1-1; 7 bases are shared with TRBD1. There are 14 residues in the CDR3. The V gene end was trimmed by 5 bases and the J gene end by 4 bases; junction bases not matched to a gene: 7. In germline, CDR1 is KGHSH, CDR2 LQKENI.

The rearrangement uses TRBV19 and TRBJ1-2, with D possibly TRBD1 on 5 matching bases. The CDR3 totals 15 residues. Trimming stripped 3 bases from V and 4 bases from J, with 15 bases between. Germline assignment: CDR1 LNHDA and CDR2 SQIVND (reference sequence). The CDR3 DNA reads TGTGCCAGTAGTATGGGGACTGCAGGTTTCTATGGCTACACCTTC. This translates into CASSMGTAGFYGYTF.